The count of the clone carrying this TCR beta chain is one. What it recognizes is unknown. The junction shows a germline mismatch at one end, possibly a read error. The second PCR ran about 6 to 12 cycles with a sample-barcoded 5' primer and J-beta primers. A single record per CDR3 protein comes from TCRdb applying MiXCR to the 5' RACE reads. The sample lists about 1.6 million distinct CDR3 sequences, approximately 32% seen once, with roughly 12% in the top ten. Each sample gave at least 6 million isolated PBMCs. Germline V gene lookup returns CDR1 DFQATT and CDR2 SNEGSKA (reference sequence). The CDR3 covers 13 residues. The record originates from a study of blood T cells in healthy people across ages. Study outcomes and limitations: TCR beta diversity per million T cells fell roughly linearly with age. A strong correlation was seen between TCR beta diversity and naive T cell percentage. Leaving the PBMCs unsorted stopped any conclusive comparison of naive versus antigen-experienced cells.

The receptor was isolated from a woman in her 30s in good health. Sequenced: blood. The chain carries TRBV20-1 and TRBJ2-1; D gene uncertain. CDR3 bases: TGCAGTGTTAGAGAGGACGCCGACAATGAGCAGTTCTTC. It encodes CSVREDADNEQFF.